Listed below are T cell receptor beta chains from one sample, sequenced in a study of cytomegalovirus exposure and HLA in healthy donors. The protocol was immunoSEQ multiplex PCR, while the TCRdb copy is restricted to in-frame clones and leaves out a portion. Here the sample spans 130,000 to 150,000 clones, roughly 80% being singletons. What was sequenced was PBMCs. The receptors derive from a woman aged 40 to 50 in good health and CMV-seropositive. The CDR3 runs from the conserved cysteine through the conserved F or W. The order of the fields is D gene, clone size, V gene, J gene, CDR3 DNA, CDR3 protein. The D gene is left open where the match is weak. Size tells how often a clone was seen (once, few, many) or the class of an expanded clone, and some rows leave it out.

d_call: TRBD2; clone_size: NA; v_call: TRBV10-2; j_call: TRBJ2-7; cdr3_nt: TGCGCCAGCAGTTTGGTTAGCGGGGGCTACGAGCAGTACTTC; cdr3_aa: CASSLVSGGYEQYF
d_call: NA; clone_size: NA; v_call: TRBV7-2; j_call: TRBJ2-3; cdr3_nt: TGTGCCAGCAGCTTAATGGGTCCGGGGGGCCTCACAGATACGCAGTATTTT; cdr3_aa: CASSLMGPGGLTDTQYF
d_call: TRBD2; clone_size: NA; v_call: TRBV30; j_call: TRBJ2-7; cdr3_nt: TGTGCCTGGAAACCTAGCGGGGCCTCCTACGAGCAGTACTTC; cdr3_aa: CAWKPSGASYEQYF
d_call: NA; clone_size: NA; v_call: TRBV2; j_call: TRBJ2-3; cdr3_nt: TGTGCCAGCAGTGAAACAAGTGTCAGTACGCAGTATTTT; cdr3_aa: CASSETSVSTQYF
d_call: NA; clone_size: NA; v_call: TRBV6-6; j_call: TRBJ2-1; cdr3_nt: TGTGCCAGCAGTCCTTCGGTGTTCGAGCAGTTCTTC; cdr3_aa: CASSPSVFEQFF
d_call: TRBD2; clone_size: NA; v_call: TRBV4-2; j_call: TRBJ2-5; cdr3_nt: TGTGCCAGCAGCCAAGATTTACTAGCGGGGGCCCGGGAGACCCAGTACTTC; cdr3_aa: CASSQDLLAGARETQYF
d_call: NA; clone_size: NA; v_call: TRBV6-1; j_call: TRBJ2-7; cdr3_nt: TGTGCCAGCAGTGTGGGGGGGCGAGGATACGAGCAGTACTTC; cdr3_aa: CASSVGGRGYEQYF
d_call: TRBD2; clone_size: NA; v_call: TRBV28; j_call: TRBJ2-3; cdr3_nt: TGTGCCAGCAGTTTACCTTCTAGCGGGGGGAGGGATACGCAGTATTTT; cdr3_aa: CASSLPSSGGRDTQYF
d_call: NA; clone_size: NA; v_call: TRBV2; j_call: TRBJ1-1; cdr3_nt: TGTGCCAGCAGTGAAGGGGGGGGCACTGAAGCTTTCTTT; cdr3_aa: CASSEGGGTEAFF
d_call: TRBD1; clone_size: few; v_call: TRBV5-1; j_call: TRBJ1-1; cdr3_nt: TGCGCCAGTAAGCCGGGACAGGGCATGAACACTGAAGCTTTCTTT; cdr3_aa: CASKPGQGMNTEAFF
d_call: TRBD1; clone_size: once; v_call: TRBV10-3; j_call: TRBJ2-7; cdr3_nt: TGTGCCATCAGTACGGGACAGGGAGACTACGAGCAGTACTTC; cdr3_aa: CAISTGQGDYEQYF
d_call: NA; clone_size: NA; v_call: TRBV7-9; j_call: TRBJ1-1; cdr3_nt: TGTGCCAGCAGCTTAGAAGGCGGAACTGAAGCTTTCTTT; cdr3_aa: CASSLEGGTEAFF
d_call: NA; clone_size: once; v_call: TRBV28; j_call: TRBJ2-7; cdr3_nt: TGTGCCAGCAGATCCGGACAGTTCGCCTACGAGCAGTACTTC; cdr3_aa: CASRSGQFAYEQYF
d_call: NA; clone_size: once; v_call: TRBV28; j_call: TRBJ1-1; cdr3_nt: TGTGCCAGCAGTCCCACGCAGGGTCGAGGCACTGAAGCTTTCTTT; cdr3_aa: CASSPTQGRGTEAFF
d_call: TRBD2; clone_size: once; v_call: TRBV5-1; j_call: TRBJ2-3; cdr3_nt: TGCGCCAGCAGCTTCGGGACTAGCGGGCGCACAGATACGCAGTATTTT; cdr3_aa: CASSFGTSGRTDTQYF
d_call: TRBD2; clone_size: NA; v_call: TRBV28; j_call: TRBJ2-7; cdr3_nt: TGTGCCAGCAGTTTCCCTCTCTGGGGGGGGTCCTACGAGCAGTACTTC; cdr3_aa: CASSFPLWGGSYEQYF
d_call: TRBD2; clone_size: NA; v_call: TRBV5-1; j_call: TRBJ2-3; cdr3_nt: TGCGCCAGCAGCTTGGGCGGGGGAGGAAGCACAGATACGCAGTATTTT; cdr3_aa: CASSLGGGGSTDTQYF
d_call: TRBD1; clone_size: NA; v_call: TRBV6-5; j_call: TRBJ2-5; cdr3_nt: TGTGCCAGCAGTCGCCGGGACAGCCAAGAGACCCAGTACTTC; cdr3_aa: CASSRRDSQETQYF
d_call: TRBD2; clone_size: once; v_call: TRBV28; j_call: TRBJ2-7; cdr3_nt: TGTGCCAGCAGTTTACAATCGGGGGGGATCGGCTACGAGCAGTACTTC; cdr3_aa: CASSLQSGGIGYEQYF
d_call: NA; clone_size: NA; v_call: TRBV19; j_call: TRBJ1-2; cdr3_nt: TGTGCCAGTAGCGGGACAAGTACTACTAACTATGGCTACACCTTC; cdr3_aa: CASSGTSTTNYGYTF
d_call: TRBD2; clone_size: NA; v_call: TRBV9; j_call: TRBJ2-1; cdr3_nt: TGTGCCAGCAGCCTCGGGACTAGCGTGTTAGTTTCTAATGAGCAGTTCTTC; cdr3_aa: CASSLGTSVLVSNEQFF
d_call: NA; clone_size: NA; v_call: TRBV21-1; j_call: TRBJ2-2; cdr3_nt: TGTGCCAGCAGCAAAGAAGGGGGCGCGTACACCGGGGAGCTGTTTTTT; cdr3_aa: CASSKEGGAYTGELFF
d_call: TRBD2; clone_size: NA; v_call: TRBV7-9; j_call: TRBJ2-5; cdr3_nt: TGTGCCAGCACCCGGACTAGCGGGGACCAAGAGACCCAGTACTTC; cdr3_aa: CASTRTSGDQETQYF
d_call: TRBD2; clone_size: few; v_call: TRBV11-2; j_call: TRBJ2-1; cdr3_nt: TGTGCCAGCAGCCATTACTTGACTAGCGGGGGGGCAGACAATGAGCAGTTCTTC; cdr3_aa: CASSHYLTSGGADNEQFF
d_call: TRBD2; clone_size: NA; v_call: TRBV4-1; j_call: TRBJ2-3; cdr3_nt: TGCGCCAGCAGCCCCAGACTAGCGGATAGCACAGATACGCAGTATTTT; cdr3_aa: CASSPRLADSTDTQYF
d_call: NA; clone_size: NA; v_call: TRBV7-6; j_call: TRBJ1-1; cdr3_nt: TGTGCCAGCAGCTTAGTTCGGGAAATGAACACTGAAGCTTTCTTT; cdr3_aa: CASSLVREMNTEAFF
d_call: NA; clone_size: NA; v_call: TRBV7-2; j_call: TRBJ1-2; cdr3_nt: TGTGCCAGCAGCCCACCAGGGGTCATCTATGGCTACACCTTC; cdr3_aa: CASSPPGVIYGYTF
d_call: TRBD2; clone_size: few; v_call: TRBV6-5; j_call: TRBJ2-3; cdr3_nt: TGTGCCAGCAGTTACGACGGACTAGCGGGCACAGATACGCAGTATTTT; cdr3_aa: CASSYDGLAGTDTQYF
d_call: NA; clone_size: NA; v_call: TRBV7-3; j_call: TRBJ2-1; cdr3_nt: TGTGCCAGCAGCTTAACGTCCTCGTCCCCTACGCATGAGCAGTTCTTC; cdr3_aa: CASSLTSSSPTHEQFF
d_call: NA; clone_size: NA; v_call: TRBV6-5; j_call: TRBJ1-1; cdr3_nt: TGTGCCAGCAGTTACTCTGAGAGCCGTGGCACTGAAGCTTTCTTT; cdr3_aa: CASSYSESRGTEAFF
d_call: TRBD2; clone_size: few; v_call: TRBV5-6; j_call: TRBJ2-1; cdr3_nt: TGTGCCAGCAGCTCACTAGGGCGGGGAGGGGATGAGCAGTTCTTC; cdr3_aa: CASSSLGRGGDEQFF
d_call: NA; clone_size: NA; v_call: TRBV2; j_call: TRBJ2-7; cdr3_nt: TGTGCCAGCAGTCCTCGAGCGGGCGAGCAGTACTTC; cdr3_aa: CASSPRAGEQYF
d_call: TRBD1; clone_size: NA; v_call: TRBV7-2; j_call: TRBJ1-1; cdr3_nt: TGTGCCAGCAGCTGGAGGGGGCAAGACACTGAAGCTTTCTTT; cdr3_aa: CASSWRGQDTEAFF
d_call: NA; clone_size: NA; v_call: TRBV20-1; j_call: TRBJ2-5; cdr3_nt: TGCAGTGCCATACTAAGGGAGACCCAGTACTTC; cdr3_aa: CSAILRETQYF
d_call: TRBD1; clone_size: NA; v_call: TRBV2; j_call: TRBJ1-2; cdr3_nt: TGTGCCAGCAGTGAAGCGCTTGGACAGGGGCATGGCTACACCTTC; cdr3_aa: CASSEALGQGHGYTF
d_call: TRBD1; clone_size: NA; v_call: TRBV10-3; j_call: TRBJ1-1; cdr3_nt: TGTGCCATCAGCGCAGGACAGGGGGATGGCACTGAAGCTTTCTTT; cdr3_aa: CAISAGQGDGTEAFF
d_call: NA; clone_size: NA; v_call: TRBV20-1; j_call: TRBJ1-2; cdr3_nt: TGCAGTGCTAGCGAGTACTATGGCTACACCTTC; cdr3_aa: CSASEYYGYTF
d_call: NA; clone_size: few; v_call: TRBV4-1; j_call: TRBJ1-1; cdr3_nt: TGCGCCAGCAGCCATCACGGGGGGCTTGGCTACACTGAAGCTTTCTTT; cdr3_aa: CASSHHGGLGYTEAFF
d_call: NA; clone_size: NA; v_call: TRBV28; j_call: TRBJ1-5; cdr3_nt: TGTGCCAGCAGTTACGGAGGGGTCGGTGGTCAGCCCCAGCATTTT; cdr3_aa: CASSYGGVGGQPQHF
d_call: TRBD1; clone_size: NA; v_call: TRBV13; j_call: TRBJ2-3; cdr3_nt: TGTGCCAGCAGCCAGGGACAGGGAGGCACAGATACGCAGTATTTT; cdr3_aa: CASSQGQGGTDTQYF
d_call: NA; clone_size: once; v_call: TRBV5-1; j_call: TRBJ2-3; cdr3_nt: TGCGCCAGCAGCCTCGGACAACGAGGCACAGATACGCAGTATTTT; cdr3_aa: CASSLGQRGTDTQYF
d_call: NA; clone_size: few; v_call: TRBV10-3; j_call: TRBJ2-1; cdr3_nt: TGTGCCATCAGTGAGGACAGTGAGCAGTTCTTC; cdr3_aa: CAISEDSEQFF
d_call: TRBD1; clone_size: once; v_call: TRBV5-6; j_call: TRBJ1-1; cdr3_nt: TGTGCCAGCAGCCCGCGACAGGGTGGCACTGAAGCTTTCTTT; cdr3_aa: CASSPRQGGTEAFF
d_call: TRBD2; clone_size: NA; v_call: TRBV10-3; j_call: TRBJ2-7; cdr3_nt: TGTGCCATCAGCGGACTAGCGGGGGGGCCGAACTCCTACGAGCAGTACTTC; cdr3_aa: CAISGLAGGPNSYEQYF
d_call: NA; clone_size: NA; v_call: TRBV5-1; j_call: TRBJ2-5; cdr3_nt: TGCGCCAGCAGCAACCGGGACTTACAAGAGACCCAGTACTTC; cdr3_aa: CASSNRDLQETQYF
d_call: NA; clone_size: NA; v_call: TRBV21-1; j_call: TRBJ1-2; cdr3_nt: TGTGCCAGCGGAGGGGGGGCCTATGGCTACACCTTC; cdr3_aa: CASGGGAYGYTF
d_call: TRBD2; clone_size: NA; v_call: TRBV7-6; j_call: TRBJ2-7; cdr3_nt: TGTGCCAGCAGCTCTAGCGGGGGGTTCTCCTACGAGCAGTACTTC; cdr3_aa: CASSSSGGFSYEQYF
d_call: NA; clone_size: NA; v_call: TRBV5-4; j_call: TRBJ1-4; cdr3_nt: TGTGCCAGCAGCTTGGAGAGGGAGGAAAAACTGTTTTTT; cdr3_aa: CASSLEREEKLFF